The entry below describes one T cell receptor beta chain. What it binds is unknown. The sample comes from a study of T cells expressing NK-cell markers. Study background: Sorted CD3+CD56+NKG2C+, CD3+CD56+NKG2C- and CD3+CD56-NKG2C+ T-cell subsets were beta-chain profiled. Within the sequenced cohort of eight donors, seven exhibited HCMV seropositivity and one was seronegative.

Overall study results and limits: Whether expanded NKG2C+ T cell clones recognized HCMV stayed uncertain.

TCRdb reprocessed the 5' RACE reads and stores each CDR3 protein as one record, lacking DNA. The sample's table shows 400,000 to 500,000 distinct CDR3 sequences. Germline V gene data show CDR1 as LNHDA and CDR2 as SQIVND (reference sequence). This CDR3 comprises 14 residues. The V gene is TRBV19, the J gene TRBJ2-1; the TCRdb call, TRBD1, lacks DNA for checking. Sequencing was performed on blood T cells: a sorted CD56 or NKG2C T cell subset, CD4+ or CD8+ T cells, or bulk PBMC T cells (not recorded which). The TCR comes from a woman between 18 and 70 years old in good health. CDR3 protein: CASSRAGGTNEQFF.